One sample yielded the 13 T cell receptor beta chains listed below, sequenced in a study of PD-1 blockade in classical Hodgkin lymphoma. Measured with immunoSEQ multiplex PCR; TCRdb has only the in-frame clones, and not every one. The data show approximately 41,000 clones, 85% to 90% seen once. Each of the patients experienced relapse following autologous stem cell transplantation, and their brentuximab vedotin exposure differed. Material: peripheral blood mononuclear cells (PBMCs), obtained before the second cycle of nivolumab. Receptors originate from a human donor with classical Hodgkin lymphoma.

The gene calls are TRBV7-2 and TRBJ2-2; TRBD1 aligns across 7 bases. The CDR3 extends over 15 amino acids. With V trimmed by 5 bases and J by 7 bases, 10 bases remained unmatched. Germline loops: CDR1 SGHTA, CDR2 FQGNSA. This CDR3 is CASSNKTGSGGELFF. The CDR3 nucleotides read TGTGCCAGCAGCAATAAGACAGGGTCCGGCGGGGAGCTGTTTTTT. Together with reference TRBV7-2 and TRBJ2-2, the CDR3 gives the full variable domain: GAGVSQSPSNKVTEKGKDVELRCDPISGHTALYWYRQSLGQGLEFLIYFQGNSAPDKSGLPSDRFSAERTGGSVSTLTIQRTQQEDSAVYLCASSNKTGSGGELFFGEGSRLTVL.

The chain joins TRBV7-6 to TRBJ2-3; 9 bases match TRBD1. Losses at the gene ends were 4 bases for V and 6 bases for J; bases not matched to a gene: 11. The CDR3 runs to 16 residues. Germline V CDR1 and CDR2: SGHVS, FNYEAQ. The CDR3 DNA is TGTGCCAGCAGCTCAAGCGGGACAGGGCCGCTCGATACGCAGTATTTT. Protein: CASSSSGTGPLDTQYF. The full variable domain, in which reference TRBV7-6 and TRBJ2-3 provide the parts outside the CDR3, is GAGVSQSPRYKVTKRGQDVALRCDPISGHVSLYWYRQALGQGPEFLTYFNYEAQQDKSGLPNDRFSAERPEGSISTLTIQRTEQRDSAMYRCASSSSGTGPLDTQYFGPGTRLTVL.

For the CDR3, the DNA is TGCGCCAGCTCCCATGGACTAGCGGGGTGGTCCTACGAGCAGTACTTC. Residues: CASSHGLAGWSYEQYF. J is TRBJ2-7 and V is TRBV10-2; 12 bases are a match to TRBD2. The CDR3 sequence is 16 residues long. The germline gives CDR1 WSHSY, CDR2 SAAADI. Trimming took 8 bases from V and 1 from J; bases not matched to a gene: 9.

This clone came up a few times. The V and J genes are TRBV4-3 and TRBJ2-1; D is uncertain. V shed 4 bases and J shed 4 bases, with 14 bases lying between them. CDR3 length equals 15 residues. CDR1 and CDR2 (germline): LGHNA, YSLEER. For the CDR3, the DNA is TGCGCCAGCAGCCCCCTCCCGACGGATTACAATGAGCAGTTCTTC. It yields the protein CASSPLPTDYNEQFF.

This clone has only a few counts. V and J are TRBV19 and TRBJ2-3, with D uncertain. The CDR3 has 13 amino acids. V was cut by 5 bases and J by 2 bases, with 8 bases left in between. CDR1 is LNHDA, CDR2 SQIVND, per germline (reference sequence). Here the CDR3 DNA reads TGTGCCAGTAGTTTCATTTCCACAGATACGCAGTATTTT. Residues: CASSFISTDTQYF.

This clone came up a few times. The chain recombines TRBV11-2 with TRBJ2-7; D is undetermined. Between the trimmed V and J ends, which lost 4 bases and 3 bases, there was a span of 7 bases. The length of the CDR3 is 12 residues. The germline V gene encodes CDR1 SGHAT and CDR2 FQNNGV. In DNA form, the CDR3 reads TGTGCCAGCAGCTCTGACGGCTACGAGCAGTACTTC. This translates into CASSSDGYEQYF. The variable domain in full, with the rest retrieved from reference TRBV11-2 and TRBJ2-7, is EAGVAQSPRYKIIEKRQSVAFWCNPISGHATLYWYQQILGQGPKLLIQFQNNGVVDDSQLPKDRFSAERLKGVDSTLKIQPAKLEDSAVYLCASSSDGYEQYFGPGTRLTVT.

The chain is built from TRBV5-1 and TRBJ1-2; D unresolved. The CDR3 consists of 12 residues. The germline CDR1 and CDR2 sequences are SGHRS and YFSETQ. With 5 bases removed from V and 4 bases from J, the gap between germline ends came to 9 bases. The CDR3 sequence is CASRSEIYGYTF. Written as DNA, the CDR3 is TGCGCCAGCAGGTCGGAGATCTATGGCTACACCTTC.

The rearrangement uses TRBV25-1 and TRBJ1-5, with D hard to call. Germline-derived CDR1 and CDR2 are MGHDK and SYGVNS. V shed 4 bases and J shed 6 bases, with 13 bases lying between them. The CDR3 is 14 residues long. CDR3 region: CASSGHSMGQPQHF. CDR3 DNA: TGTGCCAGCAGTGGACATTCCATGGGTCAGCCCCAGCATTTT.

This chain joins TRBV19 and TRBJ2-2, with 14 bases matching TRBD2. CDR3 length: 17 amino acids. In germline, CDR1 is LNHDA, CDR2 SQIVND (reference sequence). J was trimmed by 4 bases and V by 5 bases; bases with no gene match: 6. In DNA form, the CDR3 reads TGTGCCAGTAGTCCCGGGACTAGCGGGAGTGGCACCGGGGAGCTGTTTTTT. It translates to CASSPGTSGSGTGELFF.

The chain combines TRBV28 with TRBJ2-7; the D gene could be TRBD1 or TRBD2 (5 bases each). This CDR3 comprises 14 residues. Germline CDR1 and CDR2: MDHEN and SYDVKM. Trimming removed 10 bases at V and 0 bases at J, with 16 bases between. CDR3 loop: CAITGTAYSYEQYF. In DNA, the CDR3 is TGTGCCATAACCGGGACGGCTTACTCCTACGAGCAGTACTTC.

Concerning this clone: One end of the junction is discordant with germline, which a read error may explain. V usage is TRBV15 and J usage is TRBJ2-6; D is perhaps TRBD1 (6 bases). Germline CDR1 and CDR2: LNHNV and YYDKDF (reference sequence). The CDR3 is 16 amino acids. CDR3 sequence (DNA): TGTGCCACCAGCGGAGATACAGGGTCAGGGGCCAACGTCCTGACTTTC. Protein product: CATSGDTGSGANVLTF.

The rearrangement links TRBV7-9 to TRBJ2-5; the match to TRBD1 covers 9 bases. The V gene end was trimmed by 6 bases and the J gene end by 1 base; junction bases not matched to a gene: 6. CDR1 is SEHNR and CDR2 is FQNEAQ in the germline V gene (reference sequence). This CDR3 is 15 amino acids long. The CDR3, as DNA: TGTGCCAGCAGTTTACGGACAGGGGTCCAAGAGACCCAGTACTTC. Protein: CASSLRTGVQETQYF. Complete variable domain (other parts from reference TRBV7-9 and TRBJ2-5): DTGVSQNPRHKITKRGQNVTFRCDPISEHNRLYWYRQTLGQGPEFLTYFQNEAQLEKSRLLSDRFSAERPKGSFSTLEIQRTEQGDSAMYLCASSLRTGVQETQYFGPGTRLLVL.

The rearrangement joins TRBV6-1 to TRBJ1-1; D is perhaps TRBD1 (5 bases). This CDR3 has 15 residues. Looked up from germline, CDR1 is MNHNS and CDR2 is SASEGT. Trimming pared 8 bases from V and 4 bases from J, leaving 20 bases between. CDR3 region: CASRFLGGVGTEAFF. DNA for the CDR3: TGTGCCAGCCGATTTCTTGGGGGGGTAGGCACTGAAGCTTTCTTT.